One and the same sample provided the 25 T cell receptor beta chains below, sequenced in a study of shared clonotypes between healthy human individuals (dated by TCRdb to the early 2020s). Libraries were prepared through the immunoSEQ multiplex PCR assay. TCRdb mirrors the immuneACCESS table, restricted to in-frame sequences. Some clones are absent from its copies; in checked studies, under half trace to an unresolved V gene, and the reason for the others is unknown. For this sample the table gives approximately 2.5 million clones, of which about 92% were detected only once. 0.14% of the sample goes to the ten largest clones. The sequencing sample was made of naive CD4+ T cells sorted from blood. The cell subset or site label of this sample denotes: CD45RA+ positively selected. These receptors all stem from a young man in good health.

This chain joins TRBV28 and TRBJ2-4; D is tentatively TRBD1 or TRBD2 (5 bases each). Looked up from germline, CDR1 is MDHEN and CDR2 is SYDVKM. V was clipped by 2 bases and J by 1 base, with 9 bases between them. The length of the CDR3 is 15 residues. The CDR3 nucleotides are TGTGCCAGCAGTTTAGTAGGGACCGCCAAAAACATTCAGTACTTC. This gives the protein CASSLVGTAKNIQYF.

The chain employs TRBV11-3 and TRBJ1-2; D unclear. The CDR3 has 15 residues. Trimming left V 3 bases short and J 5 bases short, with 16 bases between. Germline V gene lookup returns CDR1 SGHNT and CDR2 YENEEA. CDR3 in DNA: TGTGCCAGCAGCTTTGGACCTGGAAGCGTTTATGGCTACACCTTC. This codes for CASSFGPGSVYGYTF.

This chain connects TRBV5-4 to TRBJ2-1, with 9 bases lining up with TRBD1. The V and J ends lost 1 base and 5 bases, in that order; junction bases with no gene match: 7. Germline V gene sequence: CDR1 SGHNT, CDR2 YYREEE (reference sequence). There are 16 residues in the CDR3. This chain's CDR3 is CASSLLSGDRDNEQFF. The CDR3 nucleotides read TGTGCCAGCAGCTTGTTAAGTGGGGACAGGGACAATGAGCAGTTCTTC.

The chain couples TRBV6-4 to TRBJ1-3, with D hard to call. The CDR3 is 15 residues long. The germline V and J ends were trimmed by 6 bases and 4 bases, with 16 bases remaining between them. Germline CDR1 MRHNA, CDR2 SNTAGT. CDR3 nucleotides: TGTGCCAGCAGATCACTAACAGCGGAGGGAAACACCATATATTTT. Translation: CASRSLTAEGNTIYF.

The chain links TRBV27 to TRBJ2-1, with 8 bases that match TRBD2. The CDR3 sequence is 15 residues long. Germline V gene data show CDR1 as MNHEY and CDR2 as SMNVEV (reference sequence). Losses at the gene ends were 6 bases for V and 3 bases for J; bases not matched to a gene: 7. The CDR3 DNA reads TGTGCCAGCAGCCGTGGACTAGCCGGCTACAATGAGCAGTTCTTC. Protein: CASSRGLAGYNEQFF.

This chain links TRBV27 with TRBJ1-5, with D hard to call. The CDR3 runs to 16 residues. The germline V and J ends were trimmed by 0 bases and 2 bases, with 11 bases remaining between them. Germline values: CDR1 MNHEY, CDR2 SMNVEV (reference sequence). The CDR3 nucleotides read TGTGCCAGCAGTTTATCGATACCAGTGGGCAATCAGCCCCAGCATTTT. Amino acids: CASSLSIPVGNQPQHF.

In the case of this clone: This specimen includes other DNA sequences encoding the same CDR3. This CDR3 reads CASSYSRGNGYTF. CDR3 in DNA: TGTGCCAGCAGTTATTCGCGAGGGAATGGCTACACCTTC. The chain links TRBV6-5 to TRBJ1-2, with no clear D. The CDR3 sequence is 13 residues long. V was pared by 3 bases and J by 6 bases, with 11 bases between. CDR1 and CDR2 from the germline V gene are MNHEY and SVGAGI.

V usage is TRBV2 and J usage is TRBJ1-1; a weak D match, TRBD1 (5 bases). Per germline, CDR1 SNHLY and CDR2 FYNNEI. Trimming took off 6 bases at V and 1 base at J, with 12 bases between the two ends. The CDR3 totals 14 residues. The CDR3, as DNA: TGTGCCAGCAGCGTTACGACAGCGAACACTGAAGCTTTCTTT. This codes for CASSVTTANTEAFF.

Only one count was recorded for this clone. The chain combines TRBV21-1 with TRBJ2-1; the table's D call TRBD2 went unverified against the DNA. TRBV21-1 is described as a pseudogene. This CDR3 contains 17 residues. The DNA for the CDR3 is TGTGCCAGCAGCTCGGTGGGAGCGGGAGACTCCTACAATGAGCAGTTCTTC. Its translation: CASSSVGAGDSYNEQFF.

This clone has a single count. This chain links TRBV30 with TRBJ1-1; no definite D call. Germline CDR1 GTSNPN, CDR2 SVGIG (reference sequence). Trimming removed 1 base from V and 0 bases from J, with 12 bases in between. This CDR3 is built from 15 residues. CDR3 loop: CAWSEFVHLNTEAFF. DNA of the CDR3: TGTGCCTGGAGTGAATTTGTCCACCTGAACACTGAAGCTTTCTTT.

This chain uses TRBV5-1 with TRBJ1-4; no clear D gene. Trimming pared 0 bases from V and 7 bases from J, leaving 16 bases between. Germline values: CDR1 SGHRS, CDR2 YFSETQ. The CDR3 spans 16 residues. CDR3 in DNA: TGCGCCAGCAGCTTGGCGGCCTCCGCCAGTGGTGAAAAACTGTTTTTT. Encoded protein: CASSLAASASGEKLFF.

The rearrangement links TRBV7-6 to TRBJ2-3; 10 bases agree with TRBD2. The CDR3 is made up of 17 amino acids. Germline V lookup: CDR1 SGHVS, CDR2 FNYEAQ. Losses at the gene ends were 1 base for V and 7 bases for J; bases not matched to a gene: 11. The CDR3: CASSLEPSSGSVYTQYF. The CDR3 DNA reads TGTGCCAGCAGCTTAGAGCCATCTAGCGGGAGCGTATATACGCAGTATTTT.

The chain is built from TRBV11-3 and TRBJ2-5, with D unresolved. With 1 base removed from V and 0 bases from J, the gap between germline ends came to 9 bases. The CDR3 covers 15 residues. Germline CDR1 SGHNT, CDR2 YENEEA. The CDR3: CASSLGSVDQETQYF. The CDR3 bases are TGTGCCAGCAGCTTAGGCTCGGTAGACCAAGAGACCCAGTACTTC. Complete variable domain (other parts from reference TRBV11-3 and TRBJ2-5): EAGVVQSPRYKIIEKKQPVAFWCNPISGHNTLYWYLQNLGQGPELLIRYENEEAVDDSQLPKDRFSAERLKGVDSTLKIQPAELGDSAVYLCASSLGSVDQETQYFGPGTRLLVL.

This clone appeared a single time. This CDR3 is also generated by other DNA sequences in the sample. The chain recombines TRBV5-1 with TRBJ1-2; 7 positions agree with TRBD1. The CDR3 has 16 amino acids. Trimming cost V 0 bases and J 1 base; bases outside gene matches: 6. In germline, CDR1 is SGHRS, CDR2 YFSETQ. In nucleotides, the CDR3 is TGCGCCAGCAGCTTGGTCCCGGGACAGAGTAACTATGGCTACACCTTC. It translates to CASSLVPGQSNYGYTF.

The V call is TRBV7-2, the J call TRBJ2-1, with 8 bases fitting TRBD1. V shed 1 base, J shed 7 bases, and the junction held 9 bases outside the gene matches. Germline V gene data show CDR1 as SGHTA and CDR2 as FQGNSA. The CDR3 is 16 amino acids. CDR3 in DNA: TGTGCCAGCAGCTTAGTACGACAGGGGTTGCGGAATGAGCAGTTCTTC. Amino acids: CASSLVRQGLRNEQFF.

J is TRBJ2-7 and V is TRBV5-1, with D perhaps matching TRBD1 (6 bases). The CDR3 totals 16 residues. The germline V and J ends were trimmed by 2 bases and 2 bases, with 17 bases remaining between them. Germline loops: CDR1 SGHRS, CDR2 YFSETQ. The CDR3 loop reads CASSLAPLGGTYEQYF. CDR3 nucleotide sequence: TGCGCCAGCAGCTTAGCCCCGTTAGGGGGAACCTACGAGCAGTACTTC.

This sequence joins TRBV25-1 and TRBJ1-2; tentatively, D is TRBD1 (5 bases). Germline lookup yields CDR1 MGHDK and CDR2 SYGVNS. CDR3 size: 14 residues. V lost 3 bases and J lost 6, with 14 bases in between. The CDR3 sequence is CASSDFGGRNGYTF. CDR3 bases: TGTGCCAGCAGTGATTTTGGGGGTCGTAATGGCTACACCTTC.

The chain has TRBV28 and TRBJ2-7, with D unresolved. The germline CDR1 and CDR2 sequences are MDHEN and SYDVKM. The CDR3 is 18 amino acids. The V end was cut by 6 bases, the J end by 2 bases, with 26 bases between. CDR3 coding DNA: TGTGCCAGCAGAAAACGGTGGGTCCAGCGAGCCGACACCTACGAGCAGTACTTC. This gives the protein CASRKRWVQRADTYEQYF.

The gene calls are TRBV9 and TRBJ2-5; D remains unclear. In germline, CDR1 is SGDLS, CDR2 YYNGEE. This CDR3 is 15 amino acids long. Deletions cut 4 bases from V and 1 base from J, with 14 bases between. For the CDR3, the DNA is TGTGCCAGCAGCCCATTTGTCGGTACCCAAGAGACCCAGTACTTC. Protein product: CASSPFVGTQETQYF.

As regards this clone: The sample holds other DNA sequences that translate to the same CDR3. This chain joins TRBV11-2 and TRBJ2-7, with TRBD1 as a possible D gene (5 bases). From germline, CDR1 is SGHAT and CDR2 FQNNGV. The V end lost 2 bases, the J end lost 2 bases, and 7 bases lay between the germline ends. There are 13 residues in the CDR3. The CDR3 protein is CASSLQGPYEQYF. Written as DNA, the CDR3 is TGTGCCAGCAGCTTACAGGGTCCCTACGAGCAGTACTTC.

This sequence joins TRBV5-4 and TRBJ2-7; 10 positions match TRBD1. Losses at the gene ends were 5 bases for V and 5 bases for J; bases not matched to a gene: 7. Germline values: CDR1 SGHNT, CDR2 YYREEE (reference sequence). CDR3 length: 14 amino acids. Here the CDR3 reads CASSPGQGTNEQYF. The CDR3, as DNA: TGTGCCAGCAGTCCGGGACAGGGGACTAACGAGCAGTACTTC.

CDR3 amino acids: CASSLGAGEAFF. The DNA of the CDR3 is TGTGCCAGCAGTTTAGGCGCAGGGGAGGCTTTCTTT. V is TRBV27 and J is TRBJ1-1; TRBD1 is a possible D gene (6 bases). CDR1 is MNHEY and CDR2 is SMNVEV in the germline V gene (reference sequence). This CDR3 region has 12 residues. Deletions cut 2 bases from V and 11 bases from J, with 12 bases between.

The chain joins TRBV5-4 to TRBJ2-5, with TRBD2 matching 15 bases. Germline-derived CDR1 and CDR2 are SGHNT and YYREEE (reference sequence). This CDR3 is 17 amino acids long. The junction had 6 bases not matched to a gene; V was cut back by 1 base and J by 5 bases. The CDR3 DNA sequence: TGTGCCAGCAGCTTGCCCGGGACTAGCGGGGGGAAGGAGACCCAGTACTTC. It translates to CASSLPGTSGGKETQYF. The full variable domain, in which reference TRBV5-4 and TRBJ2-5 provide the parts outside the CDR3, is ETGVTQSPTHLIKTRGQQVTLRCSSQSGHNTVSWYQQALGQGPQFIFQYYREEENGRGNFPPRFSGLQFPNYSSELNVNALELDDSALYLCASSLPGTSGGKETQYFGPGTRLLVL.

J is TRBJ1-2 and V is TRBV19; D is unclear. CDR1 is LNHDA and CDR2 is SQIVND in the germline V gene (reference sequence). V was clipped by 3 bases and J by 8 bases, with 13 bases between them. The CDR3 loop spans 13 amino acids. The CDR3 DNA follows: TGTGCCAGTAGTATTCTGTCGGCGAGGGGCTACACCTTC. This sequence encodes CASSILSARGYTF.

The chain employs TRBV5-1 and TRBJ1-1, with 7 bases fitting TRBD1. The J segment lost 0 bases and the V segment lost 0 bases, leaving 8 bases of the junction unmatched. In germline, CDR1 is SGHRS, CDR2 YFSETQ. There are 17 residues in the CDR3. Here the CDR3 DNA reads TGCGCCAGCAGCTTGGTGAAGGGGACAGACATGAACACTGAAGCTTTCTTT. Translating it yields CASSLVKGTDMNTEAFF.